This is a list of T cell receptor beta chains from one sample in a study of T cell responses to AZD1222 COVID-19 vaccine. Using immunoSEQ multiplex PCR, the repertoire was profiled, and TCRdb retains in-frame clones only, with some absent. The data hold 75,000 to 95,000 clones, with 90% observed a single time. Material: peripheral blood, obtained on day 0 of AZD1222 vaccination. Receptor source: an adult in good health. Each CDR3 is given with its conserved first and last residue. The order of the fields is V gene, CDR3 protein.

>TRBV10-1
CASGDPLRYSGNTIYF
>TRBV4-2
CASSHGGVQSSYNSPLHF
>TRBV29-1
CSVTALLEQYF
>TRBV9
CASSLGAGPSGELFF
>TRBV29-1
CSVRGGPNSPLHF
>TRBV7-8
CASSPREYSPLHF
>TRBV6-5
CATLRALNTGELFF
>TRBV12-3/TRBV12-4
CASSSLTGQPQHF
>TRBV11-2
CASILGTVNTEAFF
>TRBV18
CASSPGVGGRMNTEAFF
>TRBV29-1
CSAGTTSYNEQFF
>TRBV6-5
CASSGTGNSYEQYF
>TRBV9
CASSVGQDSNTIYF
>TRBV27
CASSLVGEETQYF
>TRBV19
CASSAQGLIPYGYTF
>TRBV10-3
CAIRRGAQNTGELFF
>TRBV11-3
CASSLAGTADYGYTF
>TRBV6-6
CASSYSDKGQSYEQYF
>TRBV5-6
CASSLNTEAFF
>TRBV5-4
CASSLGGATNEKLFF
>TRBV19
CASSIGSGGRNF
>TRBV27
CASGAGFNTEAFF
>TRBV28
CASSFRQGGADTQYF
>TRBV10-3
CAISETSGRAGGNTGELFF
>TRBV6-5
CASSYSRTGGVYGYTF
>TRBV27
CASSFSGTGELFF
>TRBV18
CASSPQGALTEAFF
>TRBV7-2
CASSFAGTDEQYF
>TRBV21-1
CASSKDWGTQYF
>TRBV30
CAWNGGANYGYTF
>TRBV7-9
CASSLARGGELFF
>TRBV5-4
CASSLVRAGGYNEQFF
>TRBV6-1
CASSDPGQYNYGYTF
>TRBV4-2
CASSQKGAAVSNQPQHF
>TRBV6-5
CASIYFTEAFF
>TRBV2
CASSEALRDRSYGYTF
>TRBV11-2
CASSLGLIFGAEAFF
>TRBV30
CAWGATTTNEKLFF
>TRBV30
CAWSPGGTYEQYF
>TRBV11-2
CASSFTWDPNTEAFF
>TRBV2
CASNMKIRQMNTEAFF